This TCR beta chain appears in the sequencing data of a study of shared clonotypes between healthy human individuals. Profiling relied on immunoSEQ multiplex PCR, and the TCRdb table lists in-frame clones only, not all of them. The repertoire holds a few million clones, around 90% seen once, with over 0.12% in the top ten. The CDR3 consists of 16 residues. Losses at the gene ends were 1 base for V and 1 base for J; bases not matched to a gene: 2. Germline CDR1 is SGHNT and CDR2 is YYREEE (reference sequence). The sample taken for sequencing was naive CD4+ T cells sorted from blood. Described subset: CD45RA+ positively selected. The chain combines TRBV5-4 with TRBJ2-3, with TRBD2 identical over 11 bases. This receptor was identified in a man aged 18 to 30 in good health. For the CDR3, the DNA is TGTGCCAGCAGCTTGCCACTAGCGGGGGGCACAGATACGCAGTATTTT. It specifies CASSLPLAGGTDTQYF.